A single sample is the source of the 9 T cell receptor beta chains below, sequenced in a study of blood T cell repertoires in COVID-19. Profiled with immunoSEQ multiplex PCR; TCRdb holds only in-frame clones, not every one. The sample carries approximately 90,000 clones, about 85% recorded once. Sequencing was performed on peripheral blood. The receptors here all came from a man in his sixties with acute or convalescent COVID-19.

The chain employs TRBV11-2 and TRBJ2-3; 7 bases line up with TRBD2. CDR1 is SGHAT, CDR2 FQNNGV, per germline. Trimming removed 5 bases from V and 3 bases from J; junction bases left unmatched: 8. CDR3 length equals 15 residues. CDR3 sequence: CASSTRLAHTDTQYF. The DNA of the CDR3 is TGTGCCAGCAGCACCAGACTAGCACATACAGATACGCAGTATTTT.

The chain is built from TRBV7-3 and TRBJ2-1; 8 nucleotides agree with TRBD2. CDR3 length: 13 amino acids. Germline CDR1 and CDR2: SGHTA and FQGTGA. The trim removed 5 bases at V and 9 bases at J, leaving 6 bases unmatched. CDR3 amino acids: CASSNGLAGEQFF. CDR3 DNA sequence: TGTGCCAGCAGCAACGGACTAGCCGGTGAGCAGTTCTTC.

The CDR3 sequence: CASSLDKGLETDTQYF. Written as DNA, the CDR3 is TGTGCCAGCAGCTTAGACAAGGGACTAGAAACAGATACGCAGTATTTT. The genes are TRBV7-8 and TRBJ2-3; 8 bases line up with TRBD2. This CDR3 has 16 amino acids. The germline gives CDR1 SGHVS, CDR2 FQNEAQ. Losses at the gene ends were 1 base for V and 3 bases for J; bases not matched to a gene: 6.

This chain links TRBV29-1 with TRBJ2-3; 8 bases are shared with TRBD1. The germline V gene has CDR1 SQVTM and CDR2 ANQGSEA. With V trimmed by 8 bases and J by 4 bases, 5 bases remained unmatched. The CDR3 totals 12 residues. The CDR3 here is CSIFRGPDTQYF. The CDR3 coding sequence is TGCAGCATTTTCAGGGGGCCAGATACGCAGTATTTT.

The chain couples TRBV6-1 to TRBJ2-2, with D possibly TRBD1 on 6 matching bases. The CDR3 loop spans 15 amino acids. Trimming took off 1 base at V and 6 bases at J, with 12 bases between the two ends. Per germline, CDR1 MNHNS and CDR2 SASEGT. The CDR3 is CASSEDAGAAGELFF. The CDR3 region has the DNA TGTGCCAGCAGTGAAGACGCAGGGGCGGCCGGGGAGCTGTTTTTT.

V and J are TRBV3-1 (or the pseudogene TRBV3-2) and TRBJ2-2; TRBD2 aligns across 8 bases. The CDR3 totals 15 residues. Germline CDR1 and CDR2: LGHDT and YNNKEL (reference sequence). The V gene end was trimmed by 0 bases and the J gene end by 5 bases; junction bases not matched to a gene: 2. DNA of the CDR3: TGTGCCAGCAGCCAAGAGACTAGCGTTACCGGGGAGCTGTTTTTT. Amino acids: CASSQETSVTGELFF.

This clone has a single count. In DNA form, the CDR3 reads TGCGCCAGCAGAAGTCTAGCGCTTGGTACAATAAATGAGCAGTTCTTC. This encodes CASRSLALGTINEQFF. The J gene is TRBJ2-1, the V gene TRBV5-1, with D possibly TRBD2 on 6 matching bases. Germline V gene lookup returns CDR1 SGHRS and CDR2 YFSETQ. The length of the CDR3 is 16 residues. The germline V and J ends were trimmed by 5 bases and 7 bases, with 22 bases remaining between them.

V gene TRBV3-1 (or the pseudogene TRBV3-2) combines with J gene TRBJ1-1, with D unclear. The CDR3 is made up of 16 amino acids. Germline V lookup: CDR1 LGHDT, CDR2 YNNKEL (reference sequence). Trimming stripped 1 base from V and 1 base from J, with 13 bases between. The CDR3 is CASSQAGREGNTEAFF. CDR3 nucleotides: TGTGCCAGCAGCCAAGCGGGGAGGGAGGGGAACACTGAAGCTTTCTTT.

The chain recombines TRBV19 with TRBJ1-5; TRBD1 matches at 9 bases. The CDR3 runs 15 residues. Germline CDR1 is LNHDA and CDR2 is SQIVND (reference sequence). V was pared by 7 bases and J by 4 bases, with 8 bases of the junction left unmatched. CDR3 nucleotide sequence: TGTGCCAGTACCCAACAGGGGGCGCGTAATCAGCCCCAGCATTTT. Its protein is CASTQQGARNQPQHF.